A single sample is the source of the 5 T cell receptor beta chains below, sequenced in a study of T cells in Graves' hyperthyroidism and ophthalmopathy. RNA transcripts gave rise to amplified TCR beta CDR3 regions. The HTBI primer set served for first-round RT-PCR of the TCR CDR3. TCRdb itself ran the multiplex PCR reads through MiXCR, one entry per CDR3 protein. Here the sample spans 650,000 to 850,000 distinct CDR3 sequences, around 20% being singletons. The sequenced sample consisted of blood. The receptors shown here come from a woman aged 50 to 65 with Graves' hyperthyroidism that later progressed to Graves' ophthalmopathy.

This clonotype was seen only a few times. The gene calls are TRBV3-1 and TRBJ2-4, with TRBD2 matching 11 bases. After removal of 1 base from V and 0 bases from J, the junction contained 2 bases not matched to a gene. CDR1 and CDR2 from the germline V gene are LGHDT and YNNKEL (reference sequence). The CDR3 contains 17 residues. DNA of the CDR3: TGTGCCAGCAGCCAAGCTAGCGGGGGGTTAGCCAAAAACATTCAGTACTTC. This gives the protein CASSQASGGLAKNIQYF.

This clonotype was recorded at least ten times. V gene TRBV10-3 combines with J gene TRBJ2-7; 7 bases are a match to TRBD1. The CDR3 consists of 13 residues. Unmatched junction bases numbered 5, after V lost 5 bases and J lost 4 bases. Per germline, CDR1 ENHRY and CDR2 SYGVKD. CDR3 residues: CAISLGTAYEQYF. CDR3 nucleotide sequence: TGTGCCATCAGTCTTGGGACAGCATACGAGCAGTACTTC.

The CDR3 here is CASSLDTIYGYTF. For the CDR3, the DNA is TGCGCCAGCAGCTTAGACACCATCTATGGCTACACCTTC. The V and J genes are TRBV5-1 and TRBJ1-2; D is undetermined. CDR1 SGHRS and CDR2 YFSETQ come from the germline V gene. The length of the CDR3 is 13 residues. Trimming cost V 2 bases and J 4 bases, with 9 bases left between them.

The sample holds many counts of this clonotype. The CDR3 DNA reads TGTGCCAGCAGTTTGGGTCAGGGGGTCTCTGAAGCTTTCTTT. Protein: CASSLGQGVSEAFF. V gene TRBV12-3 or TRBV12-4 combines with J gene TRBJ1-1, with 7 bases that match TRBD1. The junction had 7 bases not matched to a gene; V was cut back by 3 bases and J by 6 bases. This CDR3 is built from 14 residues.

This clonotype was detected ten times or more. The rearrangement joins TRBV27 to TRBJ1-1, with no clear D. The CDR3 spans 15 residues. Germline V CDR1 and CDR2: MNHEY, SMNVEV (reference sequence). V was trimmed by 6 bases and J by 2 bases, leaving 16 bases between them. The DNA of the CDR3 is TGTGCCAGCAGCCGGCGGGAGCGGGCCAACACTGAAGCTTTCTTT. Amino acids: CASSRRERANTEAFF.